The 30 T cell receptor beta chains below come from one sample, sequenced in a study of T cells in Graves' hyperthyroidism and ophthalmopathy. Using RNA transcripts as the source, TCR beta CDR3 regions were amplified. First-round RT-PCR of the TCR CDR3 relied on the HTBI primer set. TCRdb redid the calling of the multiplex PCR reads with MiXCR, one entry per CDR3 protein. This table has under 300,000 distinct CDR3 sequences, around 15% appearing once. Material: blood. The receptors originated from a woman in her forties or fifties with Graves' hyperthyroidism that later progressed to Graves' ophthalmopathy.

This clonotype was recorded at least ten times. V is TRBV20-1 and J is TRBJ2-5; TRBD1 aligns across 7 bases. The CDR3 totals 14 residues. V shed 5 bases and J 7 bases; nucleotides not matched to a gene: 13. The germline V gene encodes CDR1 DFQATT and CDR2 SNEGSKA (reference sequence). In nucleotides, the CDR3 is TGCAGTGCTGGGAGACAGGGAACAGCAGGGACCCAGTACTTC. It encodes CSAGRQGTAGTQYF.

CDR3 amino acids: CASSYSGTGGADTGELFF. The CDR3 DNA is TGTGCCAGCAGTTACTCCGGGACAGGGGGCGCGGACACCGGGGAGCTGTTTTTT. The chain employs TRBV6-5 and TRBJ2-2, with 12 bases matching TRBD1. Germline loops: CDR1 MNHEY, CDR2 SVGAGI. J gave up 3 bases and V 0 bases, and 5 bases lay outside the gene matches. The CDR3 totals 18 residues.

This clonotype has just a few counts. The CDR3 loop reads CASSYSGGGNYTF. The DNA for the CDR3 is TGTGCCAGCAGCTATTCAGGGGGGGGCAACTACACCTTC. V usage is TRBV11-2 and J usage is TRBJ1-2; 7 nucleotides line up with TRBD1. With 4 bases clipped from V and 10 bases from J, the junction kept 9 bases outside the gene matches. Germline values: CDR1 SGHAT, CDR2 FQNNGV. CDR3 length: 13 residues.

This chain links TRBV19 with TRBJ1-5, with TRBD1 matching over 7 bases. V lost 5 bases and J lost 0; bases outside the gene matches: 10. The length of the CDR3 is 17 residues. The germline V gene encodes CDR1 LNHDA and CDR2 SQIVND (reference sequence). CDR3 amino acids: CASSARQGPYSNQPQHF. For the CDR3, the DNA is TGTGCCAGTAGTGCCAGACAGGGACCATATAGCAATCAGCCCCAGCATTTT.

The chain is built from TRBV29-1 and TRBJ2-7; D may be TRBD2 (5 bases). Trimming removed 6 bases at V and 6 bases at J, with 12 bases between. Germline values: CDR1 SQVTM, CDR2 ANQGSEA. This CDR3 region has 11 residues. Here the CDR3 DNA reads TGCAGCGTGAGGGTAGGGCCCGAGCAGTACTTC. As protein: CSVRVGPEQYF.

This clonotype was detected ten times or more. The chain has TRBV19 and TRBJ1-5; TRBD1 aligns across 7 bases. The CDR3 runs to 14 residues. J was trimmed by 2 bases and V by 8 bases; bases with no gene match: 6. Germline CDR1 reads LNHDA; CDR2 reads SQIVND (reference sequence). This CDR3 is CASQGQPGNQPQHF. Written as DNA, the CDR3 is TGTGCCAGTCAGGGACAGCCGGGCAATCAGCCCCAGCATTTT.

This clonotype was detected ten times or more. V and J are TRBV5-1 and TRBJ1-5; 10 positions match TRBD1. The ends lost 4 bases at V and 6 bases at J; junction bases unmatched: 7. Germline CDR1 is SGHRS and CDR2 is YFSETQ. The CDR3 has 15 residues. CDR3 protein: CASSTGTGAGQPQHF. CDR3 in DNA: TGCGCCAGCAGCACGGGGACAGGGGCGGGTCAGCCCCAGCATTTT.

In its sample, this clonotype was seen many times. The gene calls are TRBV20-1 and TRBJ2-2; unclear D gene. V was trimmed by 3 bases and J by 4 bases, leaving 18 bases between them. The CDR3 length is 16 residues. Looked up from germline, CDR1 is DFQATT and CDR2 is SNEGSKA (reference sequence). The CDR3 bases are TGCAGTGCTAGGGCCGACCTCCACATATCCACCGGGGAGCTGTTTTTT. Its protein is CSARADLHISTGELFF.

The chain has TRBV14 and TRBJ2-1; TRBD2 agrees at 13 bases. The CDR3 has 13 residues. Germline assignment: CDR1 SGHDN and CDR2 FVKESK. J was trimmed by 16 bases and V by 4 bases; bases with no gene match: 7. CDR3 loop: CASSRGGLAGLFF. For the CDR3, the DNA is TGTGCCAGCAGCCGGGGGGGACTAGCGGGATTATTCTTC. The variable domain in full, with the rest retrieved from reference TRBV14 and TRBJ2-1, is EAGVTQFPSHSVIEKGQTVTLRCDPISGHDNLYWYRRVMGKEIKFLLHFVKESKQDESGMPNNRFLAERTGGTYSTLKVQPAELEDSGVYFCASSRGGLAGLFFGPGTRLTVL.

This clonotype was counted at least ten times. The CDR3 DNA reads as TGCAGTGCTAAAGCGGGAGCGGGCTACAATGAGCAGTTCTTC. It yields the protein CSAKAGAGYNEQFF. The chain links TRBV20-1 to TRBJ2-1, with 8 positions matching TRBD2. This CDR3 has 14 residues. V shed 4 bases and J 3 bases; nucleotides not matched to a gene: 5. Germline CDR1 reads DFQATT; CDR2 reads SNEGSKA (reference sequence).

Many counts were recorded for this clonotype. The chain links TRBV7-8 to TRBJ1-2, with unresolved D. V lost 5 bases and J 6 bases, leaving 16 bases between the germline ends. The CDR3 has 14 residues. Germline-derived CDR1 and CDR2 are SGHVS and FQNEAQ. CDR3 residues: CASSRPPGIDGYTF. The CDR3 nucleotides read TGTGCCAGCAGCCGACCCCCTGGAATTGATGGCTACACCTTC.

This clonotype has just a few counts. This could be a read error, since a much larger clone is one nucleotide away. The gene calls are TRBV12-3 or TRBV12-4 and TRBJ1-1; D unclear. The CDR3 sequence is 11 residues long. The ends were cut back, 3 bases at V and 14 bases at J, with 13 bases in the middle. Here the CDR3 DNA reads TGTGCCAGCAGTTTGGGCGGAGTCGCGTTCTTT. This translates into CASSLGGVAFF.

The table lists this clonotype with many counts. The V and J genes are TRBV6-1 and TRBJ2-7, with TRBD1 matching over 8 bases. There are 15 residues in the CDR3. The ends lost 6 bases at V and 3 bases at J; junction bases unmatched: 10. Germline V gives CDR1 MNHNS, CDR2 SASEGT. CDR3 sequence reads: CASRSPGTGFYEQYF. The CDR3 region has the DNA TGTGCCAGCAGATCCCCCGGGACAGGATTCTACGAGCAGTACTTC.

This clonotype was seen a few times. The J gene is TRBJ1-3, the V gene TRBV30; D is undetermined. The CDR3 consists of 11 residues. V lost 3 bases and J 13 bases, leaving 13 bases between the germline ends. Germline loops: CDR1 GTSNPN, CDR2 SVGIG (reference sequence). CDR3 in DNA: TGTGCCTGGAGCGGAGGGATTGAGATATATTTT. This sequence encodes CAWSGGIEIYF.

In this sample, this clonotype turned up many times. The rearrangement uses TRBV29-1 and TRBJ1-4, with TRBD1 as a possible D gene (6 bases). This CDR3 has 13 residues. Germline loops: CDR1 SQVTM, CDR2 ANQGSEA. Between the trimmed V and J ends, which lost 4 bases and 8 bases, there was a span of 14 bases. This chain's CDR3 is CSVGGGAGEKLFF. The CDR3, as DNA: TGCAGCGTTGGAGGGGGAGCGGGGGAAAAACTGTTTTTT.

The genes are TRBV7-9 and TRBJ1-1; D remains unclear. The V gene lost 2 bases and the J gene lost 2 bases, with 15 bases spanning the gap. The CDR3 spans 16 residues. Germline loops: CDR1 SEHNR, CDR2 FQNEAQ (reference sequence). CDR3: CASSLPPLHPNTEAFF. The CDR3 bases are TGTGCCAGCAGCTTACCTCCGCTACACCCCAACACTGAAGCTTTCTTT.

In this sample, this clonotype turned up many times. This chain links TRBV28 with TRBJ1-2, with D tentatively TRBD1 (6 bases). V was trimmed by 3 bases and J by 8 bases, leaving 22 bases between them. This CDR3 region has 16 residues. The germline V gene has CDR1 MDHEN and CDR2 SYDVKM. The CDR3 region is CASSLARGGAFRGYTF. The CDR3 nucleotides read TGTGCCAGCAGTTTGGCGAGGGGGGGGGCCTTCAGGGGCTACACCTTC.

This clonotype was detected many times. The chain uses TRBV12-3 or TRBV12-4 and TRBJ2-5; a weak D match, TRBD2 (5 bases). Trimming cost V 6 bases and J 2 bases, with 10 bases left between them. This CDR3 has 13 residues. CDR3 loop: CASSRGYQETQYF. DNA of the CDR3: TGTGCCAGCAGCCGAGGGTATCAAGAGACCCAGTACTTC.

In DNA, the CDR3 is TGCAGTTGCCTTAGGGGCAGTAGGTACGAGCAGTACTTC. The encoded protein is CSCLRGSRYEQYF. This sequence joins TRBV20-1 and TRBJ2-7, with TRBD1 as a possible D gene (5 bases). The CDR3 extends over 13 amino acids. The germline CDR1 and CDR2 sequences are DFQATT and SNEGSKA (reference sequence). Trimming removed 8 bases from V and 4 bases from J, with 18 bases in between.

This clonotype was observed many times. The J gene is TRBJ2-7, the V gene TRBV5-1; maybe TRBD2 (6 bases). Trimming shortened V by 2 bases and J by 3 bases, and 12 bases separated the two germline ends. The CDR3 consists of 14 residues. The germline CDR1 and CDR2 sequences are SGHRS and YFSETQ. The CDR3 loop is CASSFLGTHYEQYF. The CDR3 DNA reads as TGCGCCAGCAGCTTCCTCGGGACTCACTACGAGCAGTACTTC.

This clonotype was seen only a few times. This chain's CDR3 is CASSPGQGASYNSPLHF. DNA of the CDR3: TGTGCCAGCAGTCCGGGACAGGGGGCCTCCTATAATTCACCCCTCCACTTT. The chain couples TRBV27 to TRBJ1-6; TRBD1 aligns across 12 bases. Trimming removed 5 bases from V and 0 bases from J; junction bases left unmatched: 2. Germline V lookup: CDR1 MNHEY, CDR2 SMNVEV (reference sequence). The CDR3 covers 17 residues.

This clonotype occurred many times. The rearrangement links TRBV28 to TRBJ2-1; no clear D. Germline V CDR1 and CDR2: MDHEN, SYDVKM. V was cut by 7 bases and J by 5 bases, with 18 bases left in between. The CDR3 is 15 amino acids. DNA of the CDR3: TGTGCCAGCACCCACGCCGGGTCCCTCCACAATGAGCAGTTCTTC. This codes for CASTHAGSLHNEQFF.

The CDR3 is CASSIDSYNEQFF. The CDR3 DNA sequence: TGTGCCAGCAGCATCGACAGTTACAATGAGCAGTTCTTC. The chain couples TRBV7-9 to TRBJ2-1; D possibly corresponds to TRBD1 (5 bases). The length of the CDR3 is 13 residues. The V and J ends lost 5 bases and 4 bases respectively, with 9 bases between them. Germline lookup yields CDR1 SEHNR and CDR2 FQNEAQ (reference sequence). Filled out from reference TRBV7-9 and TRBJ2-1, the complete variable domain reads DTGVSQNPRHKITKRGQNVTFRCDPISEHNRLYWYRQTLGQGPEFLTYFQNEAQLEKSRLLSDRFSAERPKGSFSTLEIQRTEQGDSAMYLCASSIDSYNEQFFGPGTRLTVL.

This clonotype was seen repeatedly, ten times or more. This chain connects TRBV20-1 to TRBJ2-7, with D hard to call. The V end was cut by 1 base, the J end by 3 bases, with 7 bases between. In germline, CDR1 is DFQATT, CDR2 SNEGSKA (reference sequence). This CDR3 is built from 12 residues. CDR3 residues: CSARGISYEQYF. CDR3 nucleotides: TGCAGTGCTAGAGGTATAAGCTACGAGCAGTACTTC.

The chain carries TRBV7-8 and TRBJ1-1; no clear D. Germline V gene lookup returns CDR1 SGHVS and CDR2 FQNEAQ. The ends were cut back, 5 bases at V and 2 bases at J, with 18 bases in the middle. This CDR3 contains 16 residues. The chain's CDR3 is CASSQETSYGNTEAFF. Written as DNA, the CDR3 is TGTGCCAGCAGCCAAGAAACCTCGTACGGTAACACTGAAGCTTTCTTT.

This clonotype came up many times. The V gene is TRBV12-3 or TRBV12-4, the J gene TRBJ1-2; D gene ambiguous. The germline V and J ends were trimmed by 4 bases and 0 bases, with 15 bases remaining between them. This CDR3 is built from 16 residues. The CDR3 DNA sequence: TGTGCCAGCAGTTCCGACCTACTCGGGGCTAACTATGGCTACACCTTC. Its translation is CASSSDLLGANYGYTF.

This clonotype was seen many times. This chain uses TRBV2 with TRBJ1-1; D is perhaps TRBD1 (6 bases). V shed 0 bases and J shed 3 bases, with 14 bases lying between them. Per the germline V gene, CDR1 is SNHLY and CDR2 is FYNNEI. The CDR3 has 16 residues. The CDR3 DNA reads as TGTGCCAGCAGTGAAGCCGGTAGGGGGGCCCACACTGAAGCTTTCTTT. This encodes CASSEAGRGAHTEAFF.

Ten or more counts support this clonotype. This chain uses TRBV15 with TRBJ2-7; D unclear. CDR1 and CDR2 (germline): LNHNV, YYDKDF (reference sequence). Trimming removed 0 bases at V and 2 bases at J, with 8 bases between. This CDR3 has 14 residues. The CDR3 loop is CATSREGSAYEQYF. The CDR3 DNA reads TGTGCCACCAGCAGAGAAGGCAGTGCCTACGAGCAGTACTTC.

This chain links TRBV20-1 with TRBJ2-3; TRBD1 matches at 9 bases. Unmatched junction bases numbered 16, after V lost 3 bases and J lost 6 bases. The CDR3 contains 17 residues. The germline gives CDR1 DFQATT, CDR2 SNEGSKA (reference sequence). The CDR3 reads CSARGFSRDRVFDTQYF. CDR3 DNA: TGCAGTGCTAGGGGCTTTAGCCGGGACAGGGTTTTTGATACGCAGTATTTT.

CDR3 residues: CASRGQGASYEQYF. CDR3 coding DNA: TGTGCCAGCAGGGGACAGGGGGCATCCTACGAGCAGTACTTC. J is TRBJ2-7 and V is TRBV28, with 12 bases fitting TRBD1. Losses at the gene ends were 6 bases for V and 1 base for J; bases not matched to a gene: 1. Germline V gene sequence: CDR1 MDHEN, CDR2 SYDVKM. The CDR3 sequence is 14 residues long.